This entry lists 16 T cell receptor beta chains sequenced from one sample in a study of beta chain features in type 1 diabetes. All of the isolated RNA was reverse transcribed, so expressed TCRB transcripts were sequenced. Some clones are missing from TCRdb's copy, which holds only in-frame ones; the method was immunoSEQ multiplex PCR. The sample holds about 220,000 clones; approximately 10% are singletons and the top ten take roughly 1.4%. Sequencing was performed on central memory CD4+ T cells from blood. These receptors came from a man between 18 and 29 years old in good health.

This chain links TRBV11-3 with TRBJ2-1; 11 bases align to TRBD2. Germline V gene data show CDR1 as SGHNT and CDR2 as YENEEA. The CDR3 is 16 residues long. Trimming at V came to 5 bases and at J to 3 bases, leaving 6 bases not matched to a gene. The CDR3 region is CASSTTGTSGYNEQFF. The CDR3 nucleotides read TGTGCCAGCAGCACCACCGGGACTAGCGGCTACAATGAGCAGTTCTTC.

The chain uses TRBV7-9 and TRBJ1-2; D is uncertain. V shed 3 bases and J shed 1 base, with 6 bases lying between them. The CDR3 covers 13 residues. Germline CDR1 and CDR2: SEHNR and FQNEAQ (reference sequence). The DNA of the CDR3 is TGTGCCAGCAGCTTGAACAATAACTATGGCTACACCTTC. It codes for CASSLNNNYGYTF. The full variable domain, in which reference TRBV7-9 and TRBJ1-2 provide the parts outside the CDR3, is DTGVSQNPRHKITKRGQNVTFRCDPISEHNRLYWYRQTLGQGPEFLTYFQNEAQLEKSRLLSDRFSAERPKGSFSTLEIQRTEQGDSAMYLCASSLNNNYGYTFGSGTRLTVV.

This chain uses TRBV9 with TRBJ2-1; 7 nucleotides align to TRBD2. This CDR3 spans 14 amino acids. J lost 0 bases, V lost 4 bases, and 1 base had no gene match. Germline assignment: CDR1 SGDLS and CDR2 YYNGEE. The CDR3 nucleotides read TGTGCCAGCAGCCGCGGGAGCTCCTACAATGAGCAGTTCTTC. Protein: CASSRGSSYNEQFF.

The CDR3 bases are TGTGCCAGCAGCGTACCGGGACTAGAGGAGACCCAGTACTTC. It specifies CASSVPGLEETQYF. The V call is TRBV7-2, the J call TRBJ2-5; 8 bases agree with TRBD2. Per germline, CDR1 SGHTA and CDR2 FQGNSA. The V segment lost 5 bases and the J segment 5 bases; nucleotides outside the gene matches: 7. The CDR3 sequence is 14 residues long.

This clone was detected only a few times. A read error may be the cause here, since a much bigger clone is one base away. This chain uses TRBV18 with TRBJ2-1, with D tentatively TRBD2 (5 bases). There are 15 residues in the CDR3. From germline, CDR1 is KGHSH and CDR2 LQKENI. In DNA, the CDR3 is TGTGCCAGCGCACCACCGGTGGCTAGCCGCAATGAGCAGTTCTTC. Protein: CASAPPVASRNEQFF.

A few counts support this clone. The rearrangement uses TRBV30 and TRBJ2-7; D is ambiguous. Germline CDR1 and CDR2: GTSNPN and SVGIG (reference sequence). The CDR3 length is 13 residues. The V gene lost 0 bases and the J gene lost 3 bases, with 9 bases spanning the gap. CDR3 sequence reads: CAWSVQQYYEQYF. DNA of the CDR3: TGTGCCTGGAGTGTACAGCAGTACTACGAGCAGTACTTC.

The rearrangement links TRBV2 to TRBJ2-7; the D gene could be TRBD1 or TRBD2 (5 bases each). Germline V gene sequence: CDR1 SNHLY, CDR2 FYNNEI. The CDR3 length is 15 residues. The V and J ends lost 1 base and 2 bases respectively, with 12 bases between them. The CDR3 DNA follows: TGTGCCAGCAGTGAAGACTGGGACCGGACCTACGAGCAGTACTTC. This gives the protein CASSEDWDRTYEQYF.

The chain joins TRBV18 to TRBJ2-1, with 9 bases matching TRBD2. J lost 5 bases, V lost 0 bases, and 5 bases had no gene match. CDR1 and CDR2 from the germline V gene are KGHSH and LQKENI. The CDR3 totals 16 residues. This CDR3 reads CASSPPTGGGDNEQFF. The CDR3 DNA reads TGTGCCAGCTCACCACCCACAGGCGGGGGGGACAATGAGCAGTTCTTC.

V usage is TRBV6-6 and J usage is TRBJ2-1, with 8 bases that match TRBD2. The CDR3 runs 15 residues. Trimming at V came to 6 bases and at J to 1 base, leaving 5 bases not matched to a gene. The V gene's germline CDR1 is MNHNY and CDR2 SVGAGI (reference sequence). This CDR3 reads CASRSLAVSYNEQFF. DNA of the CDR3: TGTGCCAGCAGATCACTAGCGGTATCCTACAATGAGCAGTTCTTC.

The chain recombines TRBV5-1 with TRBJ2-1, with 13 bases lining up with TRBD2. Trimming at V came to 2 bases and at J to 6 bases, leaving 2 bases not matched to a gene. This CDR3 contains 15 residues. Per germline, CDR1 SGHRS and CDR2 YFSETQ. The CDR3 sequence is CASSLLAGGFNEQFF. The CDR3, as DNA: TGCGCCAGCAGCTTACTAGCGGGAGGGTTCAATGAGCAGTTCTTC.

This clone was detected a few times. The genes are TRBV5-4 and TRBJ2-7, with D uncertain. The CDR3 loop spans 16 amino acids. The germline V and J ends were trimmed by 3 bases and 0 bases, with 16 bases remaining between them. CDR1 is SGHNT and CDR2 is YYREEE in the germline V gene (reference sequence). The CDR3 loop reads CASSSGGKISSYEQYF. In DNA form, the CDR3 reads TGTGCCAGCAGCTCGGGCGGAAAGATTAGCTCCTACGAGCAGTACTTC.

V gene TRBV6-5 combines with J gene TRBJ2-5; D is possibly TRBD2 (6 bases). This CDR3 has 14 amino acids. Germline V CDR1 and CDR2: MNHEY, SVGAGI. V lost 5 bases, J lost 4 bases, and 14 bases lay in between. CDR3 region: CASSVDTGVETQYF. CDR3 nucleotides: TGTGCCAGCAGTGTCGACACGGGGGTAGAGACCCAGTACTTC.

There are a few counts of this clone. The chain has TRBV2 and TRBJ2-1; 8 bases match TRBD1. Germline values: CDR1 SNHLY, CDR2 FYNNEI. This CDR3 region has 14 residues. With V trimmed by 4 bases and J by 7 bases, 6 bases remained unmatched. The CDR3 here is CASSGFRGPNEQFF. DNA for the CDR3: TGTGCCAGCAGTGGCTTCAGGGGGCCTAATGAGCAGTTCTTC.

The CDR3 DNA sequence: TGTGCCGCCGGGCGGGGCCCCTACGAGCAGTACTTC. Translation gives CAAGRGPYEQYF. This sequence joins TRBV6-5 and TRBJ2-7; D might be TRBD2 (6 bases). This CDR3 contains 12 residues. The germline V gene has CDR1 MNHEY and CDR2 SVGAGI. V was clipped by 11 bases and J by 2 bases, with 13 bases between them.

This clone was seen more than once but under ten times. The CDR3 sequence: CASSLHDRGSYEQYF. CDR3 bases: TGTGCCAGCAGCCTCCATGACAGGGGCTCCTACGAGCAGTACTTC. This chain joins TRBV14 and TRBJ2-7; TRBD1 aligns across 8 bases. The germline V gene has CDR1 SGHDN and CDR2 FVKESK. CDR3 length: 15 residues. Losses at the gene ends were 4 bases for V and 0 bases for J; bases not matched to a gene: 5.

This clone was seen at least ten times. V is TRBV18 and J is TRBJ2-4; 12 bases are a match to TRBD2. CDR1 and CDR2 from the germline V gene are KGHSH and LQKENI. Trimming cost V 2 bases and J 7 bases; bases outside gene matches: 6. The CDR3 is 16 residues long. Here the CDR3 DNA reads TGTGCCAGCTCACCAATTGAAACTAGCGGGAGGAACATTCAGTACTTC. Translating it yields CASSPIETSGRNIQYF.